The source of this TCR beta chain is a study of control samples from healthy donors and cancer patients. CDR3 length equals 15 residues. Trimming removed 1 base from V and 1 base from J, with 7 bases in between. Germline loops: CDR1 SGHTA, CDR2 FQGTGA. Data came from immunoSEQ multiplex PCR; TCRdb stores just in-frame clones and leaves some out. The sample shows 150,000 to 200,000 clones, more than 80% of them seen only once. Sequenced material: blood. This TCR was sampled from a young man in good health. J is TRBJ2-2 and V is TRBV7-3; the D is unclear. The CDR3 reads CASSLSRQNTGELFF. CDR3 sequence (DNA): TGTGCCAGCAGCTTAAGCCGACAGAACACCGGGGAGCTGTTTTTT.